This T cell receptor (beta chain) was captured in a study of cytomegalovirus exposure and HLA in healthy donors. Findings and caveats of the study: A previous analysis found most TCR beta V segments productive roughly 87% or roughly 30% of the time.

Turning to this clone: The antigen remains unidentified.

Trimming cost V 7 bases and J 0 bases, with 10 bases left between them. CDR1 and CDR2 (germline): MNHNS, SASEGT. CDR3 length equals 13 residues. The PCR employed 60 Vbeta primers together with 13 Jbeta primers. Here immunoSEQ multiplex PCR was the method, and the copy in TCRdb shows in-frame clones only, minus some. The repertoire holds about 100,000 clones, about 75% seen once, with 7.1% in the top ten. The chain combines TRBV6-1 with TRBJ2-7; no clear D gene. The TCR was taken from a middle-aged man in good health and CMV-seropositive. The sequenced sample consisted of PBMCs. The chain's CDR3 is CASMAAHSYEQYF. CDR3 in DNA: TGTGCCAGCATGGCGGCCCACTCCTACGAGCAGTACTTC.